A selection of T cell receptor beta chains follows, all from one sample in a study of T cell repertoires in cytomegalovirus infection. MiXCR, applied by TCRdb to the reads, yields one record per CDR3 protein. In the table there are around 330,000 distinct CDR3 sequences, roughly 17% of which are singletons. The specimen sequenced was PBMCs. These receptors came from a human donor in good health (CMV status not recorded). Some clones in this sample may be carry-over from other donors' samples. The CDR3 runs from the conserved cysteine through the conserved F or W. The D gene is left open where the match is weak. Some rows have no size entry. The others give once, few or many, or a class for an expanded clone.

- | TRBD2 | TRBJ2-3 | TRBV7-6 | CASSLLAGAADTQYF | TGTGCCAGCAGCTTACTAGCGGGGGCCGCAGATACGCAGTATTTT
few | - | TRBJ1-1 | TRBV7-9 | CASSRWRGTNTEAFF | TGTGCCAGCAGCCGTTGGCGCGGAACGAACACTGAAGCTTTCTTT
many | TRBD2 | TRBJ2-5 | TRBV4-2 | CASSQDLAGGAETQYF | TGTGCCAGCAGCCAAGATCTCGCGGGGGGGGCAGAGACCCAGTACTTC
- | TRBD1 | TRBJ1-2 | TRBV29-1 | CSVGTGGHGYTF | TGCAGCGTTGGGACAGGGGGCCATGGCTACACCTTC
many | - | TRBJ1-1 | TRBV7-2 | CASSSYRNTEAFF | TGTGCCAGCAGCTCCTATAGGAACACTGAAGCTTTCTTT
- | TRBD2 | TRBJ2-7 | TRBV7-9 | CASSFGGEGSYEQYF | TGTGCCAGCAGCTTTGGGGGGGAGGGATCCTACGAGCAGTACTTC
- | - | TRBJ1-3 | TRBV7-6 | CASSRKVSGNTIYF | TGTGCCAGCAGCCGAAAGGTCTCTGGAAACACCATATATTTT
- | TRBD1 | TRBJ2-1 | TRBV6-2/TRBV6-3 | CASSRGQGFYNEQFF | TGTGCCAGCAGCCGGGGACAGGGTTTCTACAATGAGCAGTTCTTC
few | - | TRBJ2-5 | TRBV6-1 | CASSELWGGTQETQYF | TGTGCCAGCAGCGAATTGTGGGGGGGGACACAAGAGACCCAGTACTTC
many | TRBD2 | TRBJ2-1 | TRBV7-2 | CASSVASGEYNEQFF | TGTGCCAGCAGCGTCGCTAGCGGGGAGTACAATGAGCAGTTCTTC
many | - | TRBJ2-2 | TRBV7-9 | CASSLGSWGTGELFF | TGTGCCAGCAGCTTAGGTTCTTGGGGTACCGGGGAGCTGTTTTTT
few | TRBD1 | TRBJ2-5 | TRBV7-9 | CASSSQTGGGETQYF | TGTGCCAGCAGCTCGCAAACAGGGGGCGGGGAGACCCAGTACTTC
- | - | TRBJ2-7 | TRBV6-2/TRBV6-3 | CASMEGAYEQYF | TGTGCCAGCATGGAGGGGGCCTACGAGCAGTACTTC
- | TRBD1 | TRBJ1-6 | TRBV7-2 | CASSRPGQINSPLHF | TGTGCCAGCAGCCGGCCGGGACAGATAAATTCACCCCTCCACTTT
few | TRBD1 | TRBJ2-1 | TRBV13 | CASSSHGQVYNEQFF | TGTGCCAGCAGCAGCCACGGACAGGTCTACAATGAGCAGTTCTTC
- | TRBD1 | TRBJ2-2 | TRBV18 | CASSQGQGRSTGELFF | TGTGCCAGCTCCCAGGGACAGGGTCGGAGCACCGGGGAGCTGTTTTTT
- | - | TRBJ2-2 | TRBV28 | CASSFGGWRLFF | TGTGCCAGCAGTTTCGGAGGGTGGCGGCTGTTTTTT
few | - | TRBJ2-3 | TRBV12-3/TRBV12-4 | CASSLSLMADTQYF | TGTGCCAGCAGTTTAAGCCTGATGGCAGATACGCAGTATTTT
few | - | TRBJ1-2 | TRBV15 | CATSSEVGAGYTF | TGTGCCACCAGCAGTGAGGTAGGCGCCGGCTACACCTTC
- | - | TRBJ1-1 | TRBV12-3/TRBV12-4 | CASSPQDSNTEAFF | TGTGCCAGCAGCCCTCAGGACAGTAACACTGAAGCTTTCTTT
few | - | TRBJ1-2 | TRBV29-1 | CSVEGRRESSYGYTF | TGCAGCGTTGAAGGACGTAGGGAATCGAGCTATGGCTACACCTTC
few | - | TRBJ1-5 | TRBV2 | CASRFRSNQPQHF | TGTGCCAGCAGATTTAGGAGCAATCAGCCCCAGCATTTT
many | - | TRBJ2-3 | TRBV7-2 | CASSYVKYTQYF | TGTGCCAGCAGTTATGTCAAGTATACGCAGTATTTT
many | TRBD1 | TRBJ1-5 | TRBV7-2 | CASSTGVGQPQHF | TGTGCCAGCAGTACAGGGGTCGGTCAGCCCCAGCATTTT
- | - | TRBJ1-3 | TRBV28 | CASSFGGHENTIYF | TGTGCCAGCAGTTTTGGGGGGCACGAAAACACCATATATTTT
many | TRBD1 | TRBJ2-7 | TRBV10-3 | CAISQFGQGDMPYF | TGTGCCATCAGTCAATTTGGACAGGGTGACATGCCGTACTTC
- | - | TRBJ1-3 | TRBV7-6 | CASSLGGGTALSGNTIYF | TGTGCCAGCAGCTTAGGGGGGGGGACTGCTCTTTCTGGAAACACCATATATTTT
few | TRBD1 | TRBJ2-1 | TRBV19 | CASSMGQSHSYNEQFF | TGTGCCAGTAGTATGGGACAGTCCCACTCCTACAATGAGCAGTTCTTC
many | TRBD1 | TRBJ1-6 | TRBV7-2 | CASSPGQGSNSPLHF | TGTGCCAGCAGCCCGGGACAGGGAAGCAATTCACCCCTCCACTTT
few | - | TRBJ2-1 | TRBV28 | CASSTGRSSYNEQFF | TGTGCCAGCAGTACCGGCCGGAGCTCCTACAATGAGCAGTTCTTC
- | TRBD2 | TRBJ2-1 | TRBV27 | CASSLRTLGLAGNNEQFF | TGTGCCAGCAGTCTCCGGACACTCGGTTTAGCGGGGAACAATGAGCAGTTCTTC
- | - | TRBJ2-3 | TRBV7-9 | CASSFGTDSTDTQYF | TGTGCCAGCAGCTTCGGTACGGATAGCACAGATACGCAGTATTTT
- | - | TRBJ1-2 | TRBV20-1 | CSARVGWVGVNYGYTF | TGCAGTGCTAGAGTGGGTTGGGTTGGGGTAAACTATGGCTACACCTTC
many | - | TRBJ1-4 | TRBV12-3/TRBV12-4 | CASRAPGARNEKLFF | TGTGCCAGCCGCGCCCCGGGGGCAAGAAATGAAAAACTGTTTTTT
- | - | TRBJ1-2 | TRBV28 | CASSLNDYGYTF | TGTGCCAGCAGTTTAAATGACTATGGCTACACCTTC
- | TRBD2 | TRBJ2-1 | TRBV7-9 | CASSPILAGAYNEQFF | TGTGCCAGCAGCCCAATCTTAGCGGGGGCGTACAATGAGCAGTTCTTC
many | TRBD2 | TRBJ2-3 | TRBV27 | CASSRSSGVRDTQYF | TGTGCCAGCAGTAGGTCCAGCGGGGTGAGGGATACGCAGTATTTT
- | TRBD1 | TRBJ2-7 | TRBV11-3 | CASSTVGQGNEQYF | TGTGCCAGCAGCACGGTAGGACAGGGTAACGAGCAGTACTTC
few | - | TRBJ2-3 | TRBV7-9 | CASSRVRGGGTDTQYF | TGTGCCAGCAGTCGAGTCCGGGGCGGGGGCACAGATACGCAGTATTTT
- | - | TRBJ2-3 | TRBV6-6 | CASSRQVGRGGTDTQYF | TGTGCCAGCAGTCGCCAAGTTGGGCGGGGAGGCACAGATACGCAGTATTTT
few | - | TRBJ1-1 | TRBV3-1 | CASSQGGGMDTEAFF | TGTGCCAGCAGCCAAGGGGGGGGGATGGACACTGAAGCTTTCTTT